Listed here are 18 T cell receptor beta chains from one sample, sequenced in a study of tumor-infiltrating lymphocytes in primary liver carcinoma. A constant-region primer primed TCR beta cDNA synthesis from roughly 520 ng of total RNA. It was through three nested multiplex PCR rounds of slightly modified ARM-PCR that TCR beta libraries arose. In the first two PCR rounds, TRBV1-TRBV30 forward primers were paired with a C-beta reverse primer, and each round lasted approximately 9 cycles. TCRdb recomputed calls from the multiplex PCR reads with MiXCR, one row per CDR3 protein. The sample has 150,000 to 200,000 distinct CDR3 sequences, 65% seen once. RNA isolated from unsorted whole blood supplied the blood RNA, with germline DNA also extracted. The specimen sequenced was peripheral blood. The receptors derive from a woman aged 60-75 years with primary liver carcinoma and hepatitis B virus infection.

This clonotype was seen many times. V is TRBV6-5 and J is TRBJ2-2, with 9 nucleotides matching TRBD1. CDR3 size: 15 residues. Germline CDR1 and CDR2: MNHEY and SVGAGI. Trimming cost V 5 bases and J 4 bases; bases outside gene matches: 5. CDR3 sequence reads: CASSTYRGLTGELFF. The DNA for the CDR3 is TGTGCCAGCAGTACCTACAGGGGGCTCACCGGGGAGCTGTTTTTT.

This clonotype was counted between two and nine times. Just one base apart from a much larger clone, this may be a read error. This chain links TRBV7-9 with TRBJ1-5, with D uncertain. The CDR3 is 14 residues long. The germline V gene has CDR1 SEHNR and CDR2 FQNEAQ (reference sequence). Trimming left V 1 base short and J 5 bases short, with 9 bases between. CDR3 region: CASSLEGSYQPQHF. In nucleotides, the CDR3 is TGTGCCAGCAGCTTAGAGGGTTCCTATCAGCCCCAGCATTTT.

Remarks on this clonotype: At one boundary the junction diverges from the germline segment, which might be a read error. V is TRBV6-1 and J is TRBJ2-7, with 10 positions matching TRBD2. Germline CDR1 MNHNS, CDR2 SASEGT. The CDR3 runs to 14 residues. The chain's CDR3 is CASNEASGSDEQYF. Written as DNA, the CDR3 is TGTGCCAGCAATGAAGCTAGCGGGAGCGACGAACAGTACTTC.

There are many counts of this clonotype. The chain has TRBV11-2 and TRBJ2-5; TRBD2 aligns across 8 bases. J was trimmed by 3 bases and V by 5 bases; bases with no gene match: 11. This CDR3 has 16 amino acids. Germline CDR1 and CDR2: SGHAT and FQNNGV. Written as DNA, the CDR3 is TGTGCCAGCAGCGGCGGGGCCCTAGCGGGTAAAGAGACCCAGTACTTC. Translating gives CASSGGALAGKETQYF.

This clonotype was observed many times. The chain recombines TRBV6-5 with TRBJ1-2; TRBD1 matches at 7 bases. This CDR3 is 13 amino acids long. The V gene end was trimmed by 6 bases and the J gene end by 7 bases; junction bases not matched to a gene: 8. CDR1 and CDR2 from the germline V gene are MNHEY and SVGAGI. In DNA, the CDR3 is TGTGCCAGCAGCCGTAAGGGGGCTGGTGGCTACACCTTC. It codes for CASSRKGAGGYTF.

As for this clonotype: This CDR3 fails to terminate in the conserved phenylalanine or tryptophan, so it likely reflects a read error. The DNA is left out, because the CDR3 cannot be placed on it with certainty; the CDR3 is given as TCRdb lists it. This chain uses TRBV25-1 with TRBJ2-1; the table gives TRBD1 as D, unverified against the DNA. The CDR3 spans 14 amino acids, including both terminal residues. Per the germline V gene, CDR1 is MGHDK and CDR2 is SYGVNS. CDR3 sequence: CASSESTGLNERFS.

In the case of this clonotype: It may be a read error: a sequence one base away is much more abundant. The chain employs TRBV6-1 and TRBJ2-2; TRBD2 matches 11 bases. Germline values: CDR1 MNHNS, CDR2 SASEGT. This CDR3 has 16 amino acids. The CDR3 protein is CANSGQLAGATGELFF. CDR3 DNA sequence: TGTGCCAACAGTGGTCAACTAGCGGGAGCCACCGGGGAGCTGTTTTTT.

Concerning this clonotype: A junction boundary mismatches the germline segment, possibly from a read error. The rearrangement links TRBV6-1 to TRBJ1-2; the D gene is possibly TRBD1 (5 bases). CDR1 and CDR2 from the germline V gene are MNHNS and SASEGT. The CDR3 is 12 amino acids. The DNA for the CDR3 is TGTGCCAGCAGTGGGACATCCTATGGCTGCACCTTC. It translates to CASSGTSYGCTF.

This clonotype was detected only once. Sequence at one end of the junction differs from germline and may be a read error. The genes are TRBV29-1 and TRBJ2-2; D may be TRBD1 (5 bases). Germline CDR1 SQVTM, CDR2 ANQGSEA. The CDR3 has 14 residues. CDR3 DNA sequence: TGCAGCATTGACGCAGGGACGAACACCGGGGAGCTGTTTTTT. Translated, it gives CSIDAGTNTGELFF.

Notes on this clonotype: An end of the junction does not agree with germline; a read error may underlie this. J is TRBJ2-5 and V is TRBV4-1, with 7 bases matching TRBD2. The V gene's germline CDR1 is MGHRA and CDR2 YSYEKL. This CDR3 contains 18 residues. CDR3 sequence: CAGSQALLGGLIQETQYF. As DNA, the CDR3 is TGCGCCGGCAGCCAAGCTCTATTGGGGGGACTAATACAAGAGACCCAATACTTC.

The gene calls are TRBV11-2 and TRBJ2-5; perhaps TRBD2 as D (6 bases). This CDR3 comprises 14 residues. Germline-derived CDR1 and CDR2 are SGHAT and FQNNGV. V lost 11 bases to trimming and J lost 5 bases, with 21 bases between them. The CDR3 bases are TGTGCCGGTAGCAGATCCTGTGGGAGGGAGACCCAGTACTTC. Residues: CAGSRSCGRETQYF.

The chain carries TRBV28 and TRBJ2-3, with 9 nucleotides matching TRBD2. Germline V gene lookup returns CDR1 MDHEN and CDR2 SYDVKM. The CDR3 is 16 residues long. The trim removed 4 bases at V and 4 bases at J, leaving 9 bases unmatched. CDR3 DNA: TGTGCCAGCAGTTCGGTGCGGGAGGGCCGCGCAGATACGCAGTATTTT. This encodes CASSSVREGRADTQYF. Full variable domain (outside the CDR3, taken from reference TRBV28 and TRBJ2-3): DVKVTQSSRYLVKRTGEKVFLECVQDMDHENMFWYRQDPGLGLRLIYFSYDVKMKEKGDIPEGYSVSREKKERFSLILESASTNQTSMYLCASSSVREGRADTQYFGPGTRLTVL.

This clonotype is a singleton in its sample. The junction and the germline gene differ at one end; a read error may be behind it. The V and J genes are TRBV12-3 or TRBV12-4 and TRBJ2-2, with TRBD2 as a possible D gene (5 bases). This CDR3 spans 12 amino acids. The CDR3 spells CASSLDAWELFF. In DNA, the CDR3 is TGTGCCAGCAGTTTGGATGCCTGGGAGCTGTTCTTT.

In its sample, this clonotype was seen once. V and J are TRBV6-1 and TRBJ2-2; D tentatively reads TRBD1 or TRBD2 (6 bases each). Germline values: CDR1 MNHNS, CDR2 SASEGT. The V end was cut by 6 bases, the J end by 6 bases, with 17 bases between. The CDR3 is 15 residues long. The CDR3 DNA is TGTGCCAGCAGGGGGGACAAGGGAGGCGCCGGGGAGCTGTTTTTT. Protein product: CASRGDKGGAGELFF.

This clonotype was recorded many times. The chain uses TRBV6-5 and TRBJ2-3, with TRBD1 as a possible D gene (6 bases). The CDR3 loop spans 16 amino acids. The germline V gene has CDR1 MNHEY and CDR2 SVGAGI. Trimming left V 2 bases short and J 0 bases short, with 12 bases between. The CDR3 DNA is TGTGCCAGCAGTTACGGTGCAGGGGCGAGCACAGATACGCAGTATTTT. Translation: CASSYGAGASTDTQYF.

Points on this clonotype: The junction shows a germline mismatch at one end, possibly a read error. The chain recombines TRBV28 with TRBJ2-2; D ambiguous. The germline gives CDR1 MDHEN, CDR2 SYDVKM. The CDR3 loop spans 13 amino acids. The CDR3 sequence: CAISFQNTGELFF. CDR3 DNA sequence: TGTGCCATCAGTTTTCAGAACACCGGGGAGCTGTTTTTT.

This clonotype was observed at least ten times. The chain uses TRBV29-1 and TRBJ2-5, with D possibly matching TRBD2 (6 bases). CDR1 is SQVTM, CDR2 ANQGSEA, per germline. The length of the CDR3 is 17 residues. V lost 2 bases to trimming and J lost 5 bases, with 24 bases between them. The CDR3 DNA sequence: TGCAGCGTTGAAAGGCAGGGACTCGGTATAAAGCGGGAGACCCAGTACTTC. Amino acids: CSVERQGLGIKRETQYF. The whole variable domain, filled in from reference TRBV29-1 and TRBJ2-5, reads SAVISQKPSRDICQRGTSLTIQCQVDSQVTMMFWYRQQPGQSLTLIATANQGSEATYESGFVIDKFPISRPNLTFSTLTVSNMSPEDSSIYLCSVERQGLGIKRETQYFGPGTRLLVL.

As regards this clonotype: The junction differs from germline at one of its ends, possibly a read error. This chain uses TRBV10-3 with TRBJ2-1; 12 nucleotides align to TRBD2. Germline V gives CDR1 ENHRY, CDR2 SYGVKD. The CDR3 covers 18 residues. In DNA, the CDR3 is TGTGCCATCAGTGAAAGGCTAGCGGGAGGGAATTCCTACGATGAGCAGTTCTTC. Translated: CAISERLAGGNSYDEQFF.